These 6 T cell receptor beta chains were sequenced from one sample in a study of identical twins. Using its own MiXCR run on the 5' RACE reads, TCRdb lists one record per CDR3 protein. The data hold about 300,000 distinct CDR3 sequences, with around 12% observed a single time. The data were also submitted as part of a second study, on yellow fever vaccine responses in identical twins.

The sample comprised CD8+ T cells sorted from blood. The source is a woman in her late teens or twenties in good health.

This clonotype was counted between two and nine times. This sequence joins TRBV7-8 and TRBJ1-5, with D possibly TRBD1 on 5 matching bases. CDR1 is SGHVS and CDR2 is FQNEAQ in the germline V gene. The CDR3 is made up of 15 amino acids. V shed 5 bases and J shed 4 bases, with 15 bases lying between them. The CDR3 DNA sequence: TGTGCCAGCAGCCCCAGGGAAGCAGGGAATCAGCCCCAGCATTTT. It is translated as CASSPREAGNQPQHF.

This clonotype was found a few times. This chain connects TRBV12-3 or TRBV12-4 to TRBJ1-2; D unclear. The CDR3 runs to 14 residues. Trimming removed 3 bases at V and 0 bases at J, with 8 bases between. Here the CDR3 DNA reads TGTGCCAGCAGTTTCCGGCGGACTAACTATGGCTACACCTTC. Residues: CASSFRRTNYGYTF.

This clonotype was recorded a few times. The CDR3 DNA reads TGTGCCAGCAGCCCTCGCCCGGGAGCGAACACCGGGGAGCTGTTTTTT. It encodes CASSPRPGANTGELFF. V gene TRBV7-9 combines with J gene TRBJ2-2, with D perhaps TRBD2 (6 bases). The CDR3 covers 16 residues. Germline V CDR1 and CDR2: SEHNR, FQNEAQ (reference sequence). The germline V and J ends were trimmed by 5 bases and 0 bases, with 13 bases remaining between them. The variable domain in full, with the rest retrieved from reference TRBV7-9 and TRBJ2-2, is DTGVSQNPRHKITKRGQNVTFRCDPISEHNRLYWYRQTLGQGPEFLTYFQNEAQLEKSRLLSDRFSAERPKGSFSTLEIQRTEQGDSAMYLCASSPRPGANTGELFFGEGSRLTVL.

The chain couples TRBV3-1 to TRBJ2-3; 7 positions match TRBD2. The CDR3 is 14 residues long. V trimming: 5 bases; J trimming: 5 bases; junction bases outside the gene matches: 7. From germline, CDR1 is LGHDT and CDR2 YNNKEL (reference sequence). The CDR3 DNA reads TGTGCCAGCAGCGGGACTATACTAGGAGATACGCAGTATTTT. Translating it yields CASSGTILGDTQYF.

The rearrangement uses TRBV12-3 or TRBV12-4 and TRBJ2-2, with D perhaps matching TRBD2 (5 bases). The CDR3 has 16 amino acids. V was cut by 3 bases and J by 4 bases, with 15 bases left in between. CDR3 sequence reads: CASSFRAGPTTGELFF. The DNA of the CDR3 is TGTGCCAGCAGTTTCCGGGCGGGTCCAACCACCGGGGAGCTGTTTTTT.

This clonotype appeared a few times. V gene TRBV18 combines with J gene TRBJ1-4; maybe TRBD1 (6 bases). Germline V lookup: CDR1 KGHSH, CDR2 LQKENI. V lost 2 bases and J lost 7, with 17 bases in between. CDR3 size: 16 residues. In DNA, the CDR3 is TGTGCCAGCTCACCAGAAACAGGGAGCAGCACTGAAAAACTGTTTTTT. Protein: CASSPETGSSTEKLFF. Variable domain in full (rest from reference TRBV18 and TRBJ1-4): NAGVMQNPRHLVRRRGQEARLRCSPMKGHSHVYWYRQLPEEGLKFMVYLQKENIIDESGMPKERFSAEFPKEGPSILRIQQVVRGDSAAYFCASSPETGSSTEKLFFGSGTQLSVL.